This passage covers 2 T cell receptor beta chains from one sample sequenced in a study of cytomegalovirus exposure and HLA in healthy donors. PCR amplification relied on 60 Vbeta primers (plus 13 Jbeta primers). Measured with immunoSEQ multiplex PCR; TCRdb has only the in-frame clones, and not every one. The sample contains approximately 77,000 clones, over 65% of which appear only once. The sequenced sample was PBMCs. These receptors all come from a man between 40 and 49 years old in good health and CMV-seronegative.

This clone came up a few times. J is TRBJ1-5 and V is TRBV28; D might be TRBD1 (6 bases). V dropped 6 bases and J dropped 3 bases, with 21 bases sitting between them. This CDR3 region has 17 residues. The germline CDR1 and CDR2 sequences are MDHEN and SYDVKM. CDR3 loop: CASSLLTGGRDNQPQHF. The CDR3 nucleotides are TGTGCCAGCAGCCTTCTTACGGGGGGCCGAGACAATCAGCCCCAGCATTTT.

The gene calls are TRBV5-8 and TRBJ2-3; D perhaps matches TRBD2 (5 bases). This CDR3 spans 14 amino acids. Germline-derived CDR1 and CDR2 are SGHTS and YDEGEE. V was clipped by 5 bases and J by 6 bases, with 16 bases between them. The CDR3 region is CASRRGLPGDTQYF. DNA for the CDR3: TGTGCCAGCAGACGTGGACTCCCGGGCGATACGCAGTATTTT.